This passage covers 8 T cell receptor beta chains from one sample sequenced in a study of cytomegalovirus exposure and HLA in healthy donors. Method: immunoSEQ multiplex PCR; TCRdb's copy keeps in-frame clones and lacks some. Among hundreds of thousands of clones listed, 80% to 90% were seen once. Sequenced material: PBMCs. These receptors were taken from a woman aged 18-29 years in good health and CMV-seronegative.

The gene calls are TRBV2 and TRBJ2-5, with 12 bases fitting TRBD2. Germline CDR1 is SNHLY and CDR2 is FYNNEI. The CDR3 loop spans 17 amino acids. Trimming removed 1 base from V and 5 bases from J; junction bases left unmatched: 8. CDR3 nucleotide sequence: TGTGCCAGCAGTGAAGGGGTGACTAGCGGGAGTAAGGAGACCCAGTACTTC. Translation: CASSEGVTSGSKETQYF.

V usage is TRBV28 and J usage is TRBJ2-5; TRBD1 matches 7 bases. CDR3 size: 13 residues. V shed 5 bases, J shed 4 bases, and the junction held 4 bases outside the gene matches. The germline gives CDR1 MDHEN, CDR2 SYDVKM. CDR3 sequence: CASSDRAPETQYF. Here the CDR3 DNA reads TGTGCCAGCAGTGACAGGGCCCCAGAGACCCAGTACTTC.

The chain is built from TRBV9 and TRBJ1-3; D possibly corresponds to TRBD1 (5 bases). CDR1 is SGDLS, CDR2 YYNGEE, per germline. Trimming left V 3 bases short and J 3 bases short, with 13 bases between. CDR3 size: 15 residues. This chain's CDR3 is CASSDHGADGNTIYF. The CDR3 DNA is TGTGCCAGCAGCGACCATGGGGCGGATGGAAACACCATATATTTT.

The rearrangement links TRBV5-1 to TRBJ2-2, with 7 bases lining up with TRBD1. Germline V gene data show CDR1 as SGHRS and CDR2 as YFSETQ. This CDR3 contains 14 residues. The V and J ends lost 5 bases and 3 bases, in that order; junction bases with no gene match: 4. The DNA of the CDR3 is TGCGCCAGCAGGAGGACAGGAGACACCGGGGAGCTGTTTTTT. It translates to CASRRTGDTGELFF. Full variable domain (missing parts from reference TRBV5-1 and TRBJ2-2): KAGVTQTPRYLIKTRGQQVTLSCSPISGHRSVSWYQQTPGQGLQFLFEYFSETQRNKGNFPGRFSGRQFSNSRSEMNVSTLELGDSALYLCASRRTGDTGELFFGEGSRLTVL.

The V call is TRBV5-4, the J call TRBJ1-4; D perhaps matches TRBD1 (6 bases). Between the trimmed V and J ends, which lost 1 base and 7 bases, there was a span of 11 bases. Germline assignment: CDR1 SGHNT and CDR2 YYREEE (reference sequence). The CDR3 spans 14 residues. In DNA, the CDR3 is TGTGCCAGCAGCTTGTGGGGGCTCAGTGAAAAACTGTTTTTT. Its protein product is CASSLWGLSEKLFF.

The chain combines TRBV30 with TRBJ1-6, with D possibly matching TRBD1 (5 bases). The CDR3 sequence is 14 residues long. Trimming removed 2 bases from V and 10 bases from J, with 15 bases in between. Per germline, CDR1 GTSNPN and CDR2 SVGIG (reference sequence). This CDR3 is CAWSIPGVASPLHF. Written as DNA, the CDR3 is TGTGCCTGGAGTATTCCGGGGGTGGCCTCACCCCTCCACTTT. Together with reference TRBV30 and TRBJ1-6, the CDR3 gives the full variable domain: SQTIHQWPATLVQPVGSPLSLECTVEGTSNPNLYWYRQAAGRGLQLLFYSVGIGQISSEVPQNLSASRPQDRQFILSSKKLLLSDSGFYLCAWSIPGVASPLHFGNGTRLTVT.

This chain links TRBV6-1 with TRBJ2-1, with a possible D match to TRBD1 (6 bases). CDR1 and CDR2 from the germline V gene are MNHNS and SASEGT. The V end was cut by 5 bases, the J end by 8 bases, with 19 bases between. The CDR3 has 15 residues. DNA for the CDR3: TGTGCCAGCAGTCCCAGACAGGCCTTAGGCGATGAGCAGTTCTTC. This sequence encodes CASSPRQALGDEQFF.

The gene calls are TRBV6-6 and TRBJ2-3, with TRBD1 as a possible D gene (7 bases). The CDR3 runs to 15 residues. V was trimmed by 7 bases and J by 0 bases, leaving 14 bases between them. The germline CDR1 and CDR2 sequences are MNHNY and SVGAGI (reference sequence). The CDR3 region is CASTPTGRSTDTQYF. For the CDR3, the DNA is TGTGCCAGCACCCCGACAGGGAGGAGCACAGATACGCAGTATTTT.